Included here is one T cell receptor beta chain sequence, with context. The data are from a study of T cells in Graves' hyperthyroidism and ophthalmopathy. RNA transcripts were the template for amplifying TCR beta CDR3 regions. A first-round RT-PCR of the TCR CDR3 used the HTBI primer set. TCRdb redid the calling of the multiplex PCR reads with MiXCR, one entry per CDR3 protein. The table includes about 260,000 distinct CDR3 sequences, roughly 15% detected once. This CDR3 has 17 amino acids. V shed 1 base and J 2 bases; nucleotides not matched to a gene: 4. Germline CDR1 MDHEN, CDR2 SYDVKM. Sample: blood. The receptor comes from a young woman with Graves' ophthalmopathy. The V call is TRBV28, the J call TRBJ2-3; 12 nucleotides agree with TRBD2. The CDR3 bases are TGTGCCAGCAGTTTATCGAGGACTAGCGGGACCACAGATACGCAGTATTTT. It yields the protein CASSLSRTSGTTDTQYF.